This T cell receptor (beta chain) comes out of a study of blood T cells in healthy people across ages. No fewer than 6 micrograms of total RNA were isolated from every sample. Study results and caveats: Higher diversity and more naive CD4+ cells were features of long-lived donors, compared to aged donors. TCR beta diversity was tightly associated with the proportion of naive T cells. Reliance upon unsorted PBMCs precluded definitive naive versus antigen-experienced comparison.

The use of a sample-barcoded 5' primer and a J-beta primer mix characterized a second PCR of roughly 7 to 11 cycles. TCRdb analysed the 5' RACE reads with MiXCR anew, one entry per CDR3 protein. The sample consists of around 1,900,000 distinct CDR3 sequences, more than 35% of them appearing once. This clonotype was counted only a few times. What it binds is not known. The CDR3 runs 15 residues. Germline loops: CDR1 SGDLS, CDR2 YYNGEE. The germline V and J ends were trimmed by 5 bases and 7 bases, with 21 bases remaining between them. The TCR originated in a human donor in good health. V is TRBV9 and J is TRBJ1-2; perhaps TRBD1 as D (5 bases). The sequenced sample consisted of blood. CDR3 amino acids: CASSYWGQGMGGYTF. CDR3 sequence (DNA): TGTGCCAGCAGTTACTGGGGCCAGGGAATGGGTGGCTACACCTTC.